At least ten counts were recorded for the clone carrying this T cell receptor beta chain. The antigen remains unidentified. The sample originates from a study of T cells after yellow fever vaccination. Study background: Fractions of limited cellularity were prepared by means of SMART-Seq v4 Ultra Low Input. Notes on the study in general: Only a small proportion of the clonotypes turned up in both the CD4 and the CD8 compartments, likely arising from convergent recombination.

V was clipped by 5 bases and J by 1 base; unmatched bases: 1. This CDR3 is 13 amino acids long. Germline CDR1 SGHTA, CDR2 FQGTGA. TCRdb used MiXCR to reprocess the 5' RACE reads, holding one entry per CDR3 protein. In the table there are about 210,000 distinct CDR3 sequences, 3.2% of which are singletons. This chain links TRBV7-3 with TRBJ1-1; 7 bases fit TRBD1. Source: CD4+ T cells sorted from PBMCs, taken 10 days after the yellow fever booster vaccination. This TCR derives from a man aged 18 to 30 who received the YFV17D yellow fever vaccine. CDR3 DNA: TGTGCCAGCAGCAAGGGGGCGAACACTGAAGCTTTCTTT. Translation: CASSKGANTEAFF.